Sequencing of this T cell receptor (beta chain) was carried out in a study of T cells in localized non-small cell lung cancer. Between the trimmed V and J ends, which lost 5 bases and 6 bases, there was a span of 17 bases. CDR3 length equals 15 residues. The germline gives CDR1 MNHEY, CDR2 SMNVEV (reference sequence). General observations from the study: Adjacent uninvolved lung had the highest clonality, suggesting focused antigen responses. Adjacent lung tissue had a median about 52 of the top 100 clones found in the tumor.

This clone was recorded once. Its specificity is unknown. Profiling relied on immunoSEQ multiplex PCR, and the TCRdb table lists in-frame clones only, not all of them. In the table there are over 70,000 clones, roughly nine tenths of which are singletons. The rearrangement uses TRBV27 and TRBJ1-5; D is unclear. The sequencing used peripheral blood, collected before any cancer treatment. This TCR came from a male donor at least 60 years old with stage III squamous cell lung carcinoma. The CDR3 reads CASSLSWVGGQPQHF. CDR3 sequence (DNA): TGTGCCAGCAGTCTAAGTTGGGTGGGTGGTCAGCCCCAGCATTTT.